This T cell receptor (beta chain) emerged from a study of blood T cell repertoires in COVID-19. This CDR3 region has 16 residues. In the authors' methods: Estimated nucleated cell counts came from reference gene primer amplification. Clones were read by immunoSEQ multiplex PCR, and TCRdb kept only the in-frame ones, dropping some. The V and J calls and clone size were taken over from that table, and D and trimming were inferred from the DNA. The sample has a few hundred thousand clones; roughly 87% are singletons. The sequenced material came from peripheral blood. The sequence derives from a man aged 18 to 35 with active or convalescent COVID-19. This chain uses TRBV21-1 with TRBJ2-2; TRBD1 is taken as the D call from the table, unchecked against the DNA. TRBV21-1 is a documented pseudogene. CDR3 loop: CASTGTEKLNTGELFF. DNA of the CDR3: TGTGCCAGCACCGGGACAGAAAAGCTAAACACCGGGGAGCTGTTTTTT.